What follows is one T cell receptor beta chain and its context. Its antigen remains unknown. Time point indicated: proximal margin of the surgical specimen (macroscopically non-inflamed). Clones were sequenced by immunoSEQ multiplex PCR, and TCRdb holds only the in-frame ones, with some missing. The sample contains approximately 6,700 clones, more than 70% of which appear only once. V was clipped by 1 base and J by 4 bases, with 9 bases between them. CDR3 length equals 14 residues. Germline V gives CDR1 SGHKS, CDR2 YYEKEE (reference sequence). The data originate from a study of T cell repertoires in ileal Crohn's disease. Study overall: Operated complications were stricturing disease (roughly 61%) and penetrating disease (approximately 39%).

Study findings and constraints: Mucosal expansions were suggested to be mainly CD8 T cells. Endoscopic recurrence occurred in every patient whose clonality exceeded 26.8%.

The chain employs TRBV5-5 and TRBJ1-5; D is undetermined. The sequence was collected from an adult with Crohn's disease. Sequencing input: ileal tissue. In DNA, the CDR3 is TGTGCCAGCAGCTTGTCGGGCGGAAATCAGCCCCAGCATTTT. This codes for CASSLSGGNQPQHF. The entire variable domain, with the rest obtained from reference TRBV5-5 and TRBJ1-5, is as follows: DAGVTQSPTHLIKTRGQQVTLRCSPISGHKSVSWYQQVLGQGPQFIFQYYEKEERGRGNFPDRFSARQFPNYSSELNVNALLLGDSALYLCASSLSGGNQPQHFGDGTRLSIL.